Following are 30 T cell receptor beta chains from one sample sequenced in a study of cytomegalovirus exposure and HLA in healthy donors. The PCR contained 60 Vbeta and 13 Jbeta primers. Some clones are missing from TCRdb's copy, which holds only in-frame ones; the method was immunoSEQ multiplex PCR. The table includes about 59,000 clones, about 69% detected once. The sequencing input was PBMCs. The receptors here all came from a man aged 30 to 39 in good health and CMV-seropositive.

The chain carries TRBV9 and TRBJ2-7; 10 bases map to TRBD1. CDR1 and CDR2 from the germline V gene are SGDLS and YYNGEE. This CDR3 spans 15 amino acids. The trim removed 2 bases at V and 3 bases at J, leaving 5 bases unmatched. CDR3 residues: CASSVSGTGVYEQYF. The CDR3 coding sequence is TGTGCCAGCAGCGTTTCCGGGACAGGGGTCTACGAGCAGTACTTC.

This chain joins TRBV5-6 and TRBJ2-7; 7 nucleotides agree with TRBD1. V lost 0 bases and J lost 2; bases outside the gene matches: 8. Germline V gene lookup returns CDR1 SGHDT and CDR2 YYEEEE. The CDR3 is 16 residues long. Here the CDR3 DNA reads TGTGCCAGCAGCTTGGGCCCCGGGACAGCCACCTACGAGCAGTACTTC. It encodes CASSLGPGTATYEQYF.

DNA of the CDR3: TGTGCCAGCAGTACGAGCCCCCGCCTGGAGCAGTTCTTC. Protein product: CASSTSPRLEQFF. This rearrangement joins TRBV6-5 to TRBJ2-1; D gene uncertain. Germline V gene sequence: CDR1 MNHEY, CDR2 SVGAGI. The CDR3 is 13 amino acids. The V end was cut by 5 bases, the J end by 10 bases, with 15 bases between.

J is TRBJ1-5 and V is TRBV19; perhaps TRBD1 as D (5 bases). CDR1 and CDR2 (germline): LNHDA, SQIVND (reference sequence). Trimming left V 6 bases short and J 0 bases short, with 9 bases between. The CDR3 is made up of 14 amino acids. This CDR3 is CASSQGYSNQPQHF. As DNA, the CDR3 is TGTGCCAGTAGCCAGGGTTATAGCAATCAGCCCCAGCATTTT.

DNA of the CDR3: TGTGCCTGGTCCCGGGGTAGCGGGGTCTACAATGAGCAGTTCTTC. Protein product: CAWSRGSGVYNEQFF. The chain couples TRBV30 to TRBJ2-1; 8 bases line up with TRBD2. CDR3 length: 15 residues. Losses at the gene ends were 5 bases for V and 3 bases for J; bases not matched to a gene: 9. Germline V CDR1 and CDR2: GTSNPN, SVGIG (reference sequence).

The chain couples TRBV5-1 to TRBJ2-5; TRBD1 aligns across 7 bases. Germline assignment: CDR1 SGHRS and CDR2 YFSETQ. This CDR3 has 15 residues. V lost 4 bases to trimming and J lost 2 bases; unmatched junction nucleotides: 8. The DNA of the CDR3 is TGCGCCAGCAGCGGGGTCCAGGGGGTTCAAGAGACCCAGTACTTC. This translates into CASSGVQGVQETQYF.

A single count supports this clone. The chain combines TRBV27 with TRBJ2-3; D not resolved. Germline CDR1 and CDR2: MNHEY and SMNVEV (reference sequence). The CDR3 has 16 residues. V was clipped by 5 bases and J by 2 bases, with 17 bases between them. The CDR3 sequence: CASSTSTSDPTDTQYF. Written as DNA, the CDR3 is TGTGCCAGCAGTACATCGACTTCTGATCCCACAGATACGCAGTATTTT.

This clone showed up just a few times. The chain employs TRBV5-6 and TRBJ1-5; 9 bases match TRBD1. V dropped 2 bases and J dropped 2; count of bases not matched to a gene: 2. This CDR3 is built from 15 residues. Germline V gene data show CDR1 as SGHDT and CDR2 as YYEEEE. The DNA for the CDR3 is TGTGCCAGCAGCTTAACAGGGGGCCGCAATCAGCCCCAGCATTTT. It encodes CASSLTGGRNQPQHF.

DNA of the CDR3: TGTGCCAGCCGGCCCGGGGGGACTGCGGGTGAGCAGTTCTTC. Protein product: CASRPGGTAGEQFF. The chain combines TRBV21-1 with TRBJ2-1; the table assigns TRBD2, which was not confirmed against the DNA. TRBV21-1 is classified as a pseudogene. The CDR3 consists of 14 residues.

This chain joins TRBV5-4 and TRBJ1-1; D ambiguous. Trimming removed 1 base at V and 9 bases at J, with 19 bases between. The CDR3 is made up of 15 amino acids. Per the germline V gene, CDR1 is SGHNT and CDR2 is YYREEE (reference sequence). CDR3 in amino acids: CASSLSGSAVGKAFF. Here the CDR3 DNA reads TGTGCCAGCAGCTTGTCCGGTAGCGCCGTCGGAAAAGCTTTCTTT.

This sequence joins TRBV28 and TRBJ1-4, with 7 bases fitting TRBD1. The ends lost 6 bases at V and 1 base at J; junction bases unmatched: 8. Germline CDR1 is MDHEN and CDR2 is SYDVKM. The CDR3 runs 16 residues. The DNA for the CDR3 is TGTGCCAGCAGCCCGACAGGGTTGGGAACTAATGAAAAACTGTTTTTT. It translates to CASSPTGLGTNEKLFF.

CDR3 nucleotide sequence: TGTGCCAGCAGCTTAGCGCTCACGGGCTCTGGAAACACCATATATTTT. It is translated as CASSLALTGSGNTIYF. The V and J genes are TRBV7-2 and TRBJ1-3; D gene uncertain. The CDR3 is 16 residues long. Germline CDR1 and CDR2: SGHTA and FQGNSA. Trimming left V 0 bases short and J 0 bases short, with 9 bases between.

This clone has just one count. The chain's CDR3 is CASSPLQGSSYEQYF. The CDR3 region has the DNA TGTGCCAGCAGCCCCTTACAGGGAAGCTCCTACGAGCAGTACTTC. The chain employs TRBV11-2 and TRBJ2-7; D may be TRBD1 (6 bases). V was cut by 5 bases and J by 0 bases, with 14 bases left in between. The CDR3 is made up of 15 amino acids. In germline, CDR1 is SGHAT, CDR2 FQNNGV.

The V gene is TRBV4-2, the J gene TRBJ2-3, with 7 bases identical to TRBD1. The CDR3 length is 17 residues. V dropped 0 bases and J dropped 4; count of bases not matched to a gene: 10. Germline V gene data show CDR1 as LGHNA and CDR2 as YNFKEQ. The CDR3 here is CASSQDSRQGVPDTQYF. The CDR3 bases are TGTGCCAGCAGCCAAGATTCGAGACAGGGTGTACCAGATACGCAGTATTTT.

The genes are TRBV4-3 and TRBJ2-5; 8 bases line up with TRBD1. The length of the CDR3 is 15 residues. Germline assignment: CDR1 LGHNA and CDR2 YSLEER. Losses at the gene ends were 0 bases for V and 5 bases for J; bases not matched to a gene: 5. In DNA, the CDR3 is TGCGCCAGCAGCCAAGATTCAGGGGGCGTGGAGACCCAGTACTTC. It codes for CASSQDSGGVETQYF.

V is TRBV5-4 and J is TRBJ2-7, with D possibly TRBD2 on 6 matching bases. Germline V lookup: CDR1 SGHNT, CDR2 YYREEE (reference sequence). Trimming removed 0 bases from V and 0 bases from J, with 13 bases in between. CDR3 size: 16 residues. CDR3 loop: CASSLGGTPSSYEQYF. The CDR3 nucleotides are TGTGCCAGCAGCTTGGGCGGGACGCCTAGCTCCTACGAGCAGTACTTC. The full variable domain, completed using reference TRBV5-4 and TRBJ2-7, is ETGVTQSPTHLIKTRGQQVTLRCSSQSGHNTVSWYQQALGQGPQFIFQYYREEENGRGNFPPRFSGLQFPNYSSELNVNALELDDSALYLCASSLGGTPSSYEQYFGPGTRLTVT.

The V and J genes are TRBV5-4 and TRBJ1-6; the D is unclear. The germline CDR1 and CDR2 sequences are SGHNT and YYREEE (reference sequence). V was clipped by 4 bases and J by 5 bases, with 16 bases between them. The CDR3 consists of 16 residues. CDR3 in amino acids: CASSVSGRYDNSPLHF. CDR3 coding DNA: TGTGCCAGCAGCGTTTCGGGGAGATACGATAATTCACCCCTCCACTTT.

The chain carries TRBV6-5 and TRBJ1-1; TRBD1 is a possible D gene (5 bases). Per germline, CDR1 MNHEY and CDR2 SVGAGI. V lost 0 bases, J lost 5 bases, and 13 bases lay in between. The CDR3 totals 15 residues. This chain's CDR3 is CASSYSGGSRTEAFF. In nucleotides, the CDR3 is TGTGCCAGCAGTTACTCGGGGGGGAGTCGAACTGAAGCTTTCTTT.

The V and J genes are TRBV11-2 and TRBJ1-2; 7 positions agree with TRBD1. This CDR3 comprises 14 residues. Germline-derived CDR1 and CDR2 are SGHAT and FQNNGV. V was clipped by 5 bases and J by 6 bases; unmatched bases: 9. The DNA of the CDR3 is TGTGCCAGCAGCGCGCTACAGGGGAACGATGGCTACACCTTC. It encodes CASSALQGNDGYTF. The full variable domain, in which reference TRBV11-2 and TRBJ1-2 provide the parts outside the CDR3, is EAGVAQSPRYKIIEKRQSVAFWCNPISGHATLYWYQQILGQGPKLLIQFQNNGVVDDSQLPKDRFSAERLKGVDSTLKIQPAKLEDSAVYLCASSALQGNDGYTFGSGTRLTVV.

This chain uses TRBV28 with TRBJ2-7; TRBD1 agrees at 7 bases. Per germline, CDR1 MDHEN and CDR2 SYDVKM. The CDR3 length is 14 residues. With 8 bases clipped from V and 1 base from J, the junction kept 8 bases outside the gene matches. Here the CDR3 DNA reads TGTGCCAGCGCACTTCCGGGACAGTCCTACGAGCAGTACTTC. Protein sequence: CASALPGQSYEQYF. The variable domain in full, with the rest retrieved from reference TRBV28 and TRBJ2-7, is DVKVTQSSRYLVKRTGEKVFLECVQDMDHENMFWYRQDPGLGLRLIYFSYDVKMKEKGDIPEGYSVSREKKERFSLILESASTNQTSMYLCASALPGQSYEQYFGPGTRLTVT.

This clone was seen a single time. This sequence joins TRBV5-4 and TRBJ2-7; a weak D match, TRBD1 (5 bases). Trimming removed 0 bases at V and 3 bases at J, with 10 bases between. The length of the CDR3 is 14 residues. CDR1 SGHNT and CDR2 YYREEE come from the germline V gene (reference sequence). The CDR3 DNA reads TGTGCCAGCAGCTTGGTAGGGGAAGGCTACGAGCAGTACTTC. This gives the protein CASSLVGEGYEQYF.

This chain connects TRBV5-8 to TRBJ2-7, with 8 bases fitting TRBD1. The CDR3 contains 14 residues. Germline-derived CDR1 and CDR2 are SGHTS and YDEGEE. With V trimmed by 5 bases and J by 0 bases, 4 bases remained unmatched. CDR3: CASRGQVASYEQYF. CDR3 in DNA: TGTGCCAGCAGGGGACAGGTGGCCTCCTACGAGCAGTACTTC.

V is TRBV6-5 and J is TRBJ2-5, with 7 positions matching TRBD2. Looked up from germline, CDR1 is MNHEY and CDR2 is SVGAGI. The length of the CDR3 is 14 residues. V shed 6 bases, J shed 5 bases, and the junction held 9 bases outside the gene matches. The CDR3 DNA follows: TGTGCCAGCAGAACCGCACTAGCGAGGGAGACCCAGTACTTC. Protein sequence: CASRTALARETQYF.

The chain carries TRBV7-8 and TRBJ2-5, with TRBD1 identical over 7 bases. The J call is doubtful: the DNA matches TRBJ2-7 better. This CDR3 is 16 amino acids long. CDR1 is SGHVS and CDR2 is FQNEAQ in the germline V gene. For the CDR3, the DNA is TGTGCCAGCAGCACCCGCCCGGGACAGTCCTCCTACGAGCAGTACTTC. It translates to CASSTRPGQSSYEQYF.

DNA of the CDR3: TGTGCCAGCAGACACGACAGGTTAGTAGACTATGGCTACACCTTC. Translating gives CASRHDRLVDYGYTF. V gene TRBV11-1 combines with J gene TRBJ1-2, with a tentative D call TRBD1 (6 bases). Per the germline V gene, CDR1 is SGHAT and CDR2 is FQDESV (reference sequence). The CDR3 is 15 residues long. Trimming stripped 6 bases from V and 3 bases from J, with 17 bases between.

This chain links TRBV5-8 with TRBJ1-2, with D unresolved. CDR3 length equals 14 residues. The germline gives CDR1 SGHTS, CDR2 YDEGEE. The V end was cut by 1 base, the J end by 5 bases, with 12 bases between. Here the CDR3 DNA reads TGTGCCAGCAGCTTGTCGAGGACTGGATATGGCTACACCTTC. Protein: CASSLSRTGYGYTF.

The chain employs TRBV4-1 and TRBJ1-5, with D tentatively TRBD1 (5 bases). V lost 5 bases, J lost 3 bases, and 11 bases lay in between. Germline CDR1 reads MGHRA; CDR2 reads YSYEKL. The CDR3 has 14 amino acids. The CDR3 loop is CASSFRQLNQPQHF. The CDR3 DNA reads as TGCGCCAGCAGCTTTCGACAGCTCAATCAGCCCCAGCATTTT.

The V call is TRBV2, the J call TRBJ1-2, with D possibly TRBD1 on 6 matching bases. CDR3 length: 13 amino acids. Per germline, CDR1 SNHLY and CDR2 FYNNEI. With 0 bases removed from V and 5 bases from J, the gap between germline ends came to 7 bases. The CDR3: CASSEAQGYGYTF. The CDR3 DNA reads TGTGCCAGCAGTGAAGCTCAGGGGTATGGCTACACCTTC. Combining the CDR3 with reference TRBV2 and TRBJ1-2 gives the whole variable domain EPEVTQTPSHQVTQMGQEVILRCVPISNHLYFYWYRQILGQKVEFLVSFYNNEISEKSEIFDDQFSVERPDGSNFTLKIRSTKLEDSAMYFCASSEAQGYGYTFGSGTRLTVV.

The rearrangement links TRBV20-1 to TRBJ2-7; D is uncertain. Germline V gives CDR1 DFQATT, CDR2 SNEGSKA (reference sequence). This CDR3 is built from 11 residues. V was trimmed by 1 base and J by 4 bases, leaving 5 bases between them. CDR3 bases: TGCAGTGCTAGAGTGGAGTACGAGCAGTACTTC. This gives the protein CSARVEYEQYF.

The chain has TRBV7-6 and TRBJ2-7; 8 bases align to TRBD2. This CDR3 comprises 14 residues. V lost 3 bases to trimming and J lost 2 bases; unmatched junction nucleotides: 3. Per germline, CDR1 SGHVS and CDR2 FNYEAQ. The CDR3 region is CASSFRGGAYEQYF. As DNA, the CDR3 is TGTGCCAGCAGCTTTCGGGGGGGGGCCTACGAGCAGTACTTC.